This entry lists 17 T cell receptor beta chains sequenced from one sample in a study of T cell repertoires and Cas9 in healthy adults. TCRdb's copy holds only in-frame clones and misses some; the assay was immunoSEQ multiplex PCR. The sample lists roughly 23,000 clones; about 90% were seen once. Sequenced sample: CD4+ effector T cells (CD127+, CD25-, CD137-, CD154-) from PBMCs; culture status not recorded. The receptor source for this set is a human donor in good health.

CDR3 amino acids: CASSLGDEAQPQHF. Written as DNA, the CDR3 is TGCGCCAGCAGCTTGGGGGACGAGGCTCAGCCCCAGCATTTT. The chain joins TRBV5-1 to TRBJ1-5, with a tentative D call TRBD1 (5 bases). This CDR3 is 14 amino acids long. V was cut by 0 bases and J by 6 bases, with 10 bases left in between. CDR1 SGHRS and CDR2 YFSETQ come from the germline V gene. The full variable domain, completed using reference TRBV5-1 and TRBJ1-5, is KAGVTQTPRYLIKTRGQQVTLSCSPISGHRSVSWYQQTPGQGLQFLFEYFSETQRNKGNFPGRFSGRQFSNSRSEMNVSTLELGDSALYLCASSLGDEAQPQHFGDGTRLSIL.

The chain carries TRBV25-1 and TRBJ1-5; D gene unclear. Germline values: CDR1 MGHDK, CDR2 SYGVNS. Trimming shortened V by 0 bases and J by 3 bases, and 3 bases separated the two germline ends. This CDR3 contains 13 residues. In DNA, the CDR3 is TGTGCCAGCAGTGAATACGACAATCAGCCCCAGCATTTT. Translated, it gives CASSEYDNQPQHF.

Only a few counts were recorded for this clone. The CDR3 region has the DNA TGTGCCAGCATTGACACAGCTATTAGCGGCTACACCTTC. As protein: CASIDTAISGYTF. The chain uses TRBV28 and TRBJ1-2; no clear D gene. Trimming left V 7 bases short and J 8 bases short, with 17 bases between. The CDR3 has 13 amino acids. The V gene's germline CDR1 is MDHEN and CDR2 SYDVKM.

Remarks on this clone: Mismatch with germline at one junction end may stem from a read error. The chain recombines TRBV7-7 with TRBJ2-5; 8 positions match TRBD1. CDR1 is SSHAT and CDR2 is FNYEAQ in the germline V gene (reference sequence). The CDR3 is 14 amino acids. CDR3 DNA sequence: TGTGCTAGCAGCTTAGTCGGACAGGGTGGGACCCAGTACTTC. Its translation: CASSLVGQGGTQYF.

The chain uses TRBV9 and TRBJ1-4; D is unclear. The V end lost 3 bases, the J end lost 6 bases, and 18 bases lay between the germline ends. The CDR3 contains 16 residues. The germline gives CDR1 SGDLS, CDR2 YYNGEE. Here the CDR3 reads CASSASKWRKDEKLFF. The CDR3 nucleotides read TGTGCCAGCAGCGCTTCGAAGTGGAGGAAAGATGAAAAACTGTTTTTT.

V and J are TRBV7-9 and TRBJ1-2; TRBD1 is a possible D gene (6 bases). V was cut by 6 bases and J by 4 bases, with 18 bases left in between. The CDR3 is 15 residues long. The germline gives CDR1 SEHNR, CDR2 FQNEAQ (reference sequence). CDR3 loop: CASRSDRSPRYGYTF. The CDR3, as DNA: TGTGCCAGCAGATCTGACAGGTCCCCCCGCTATGGCTACACCTTC.

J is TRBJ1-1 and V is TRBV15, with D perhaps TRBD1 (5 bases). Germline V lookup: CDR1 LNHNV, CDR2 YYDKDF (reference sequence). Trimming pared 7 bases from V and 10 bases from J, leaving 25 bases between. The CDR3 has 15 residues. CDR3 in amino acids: CATTSRADVGDGAFF. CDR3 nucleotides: TGTGCCACCACCTCGAGGGCGGACGTGGGGGACGGAGCTTTCTTT.

The CDR3 spells CATSRGDREETQYF. The CDR3 coding sequence is TGTGCCACCAGCAGAGGTGACAGGGAAGAGACCCAGTACTTC. The genes are TRBV15 and TRBJ2-5; 7 bases fit TRBD1. Germline CDR1 and CDR2: LNHNV and YYDKDF (reference sequence). The J segment lost 3 bases and the V segment lost 1 base, leaving 2 bases of the junction unmatched. CDR3 length: 14 residues.

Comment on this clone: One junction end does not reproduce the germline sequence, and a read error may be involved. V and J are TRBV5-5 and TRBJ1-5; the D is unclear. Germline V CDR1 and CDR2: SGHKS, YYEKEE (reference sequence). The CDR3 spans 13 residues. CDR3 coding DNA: TGTGCCAGCCCTAGAGGGTACGAGCAGCCCCGGCATTTT. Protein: CASPRGYEQPRHF.

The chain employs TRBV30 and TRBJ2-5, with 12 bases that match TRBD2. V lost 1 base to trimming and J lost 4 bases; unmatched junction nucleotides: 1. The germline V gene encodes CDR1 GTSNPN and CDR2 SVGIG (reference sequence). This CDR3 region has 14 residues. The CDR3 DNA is TGTGCCTGGAGTGAGGGACTAGCGGGAGAGACCCAGTACTTC. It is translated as CAWSEGLAGETQYF.

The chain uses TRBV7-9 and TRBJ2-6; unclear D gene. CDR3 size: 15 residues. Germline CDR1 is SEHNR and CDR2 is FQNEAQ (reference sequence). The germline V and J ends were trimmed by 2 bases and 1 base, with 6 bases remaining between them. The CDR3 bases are TGTGCCAGCAGCTTAAGAGTTTCTGGGGCCAACGTCCTGACTTTC. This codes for CASSLRVSGANVLTF.

CDR3 residues: CASTLMTARGYEQYF. The DNA of the CDR3 is TGTGCCAGCACCTTGATGACGGCCCGAGGCTACGAGCAGTACTTC. The chain joins TRBV6-6 to TRBJ2-7; D gene unclear. From germline, CDR1 is MNHNY and CDR2 SVGAGI (reference sequence). V was cut by 7 bases and J by 3 bases, with 19 bases left in between. The CDR3 spans 15 residues.

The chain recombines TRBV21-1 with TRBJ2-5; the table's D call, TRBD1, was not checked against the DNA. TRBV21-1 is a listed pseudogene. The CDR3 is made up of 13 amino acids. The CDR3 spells CASSTGYQETQYF. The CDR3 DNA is TGTGCCAGCAGCACAGGGTACCAAGAGACCCAGTACTTC.

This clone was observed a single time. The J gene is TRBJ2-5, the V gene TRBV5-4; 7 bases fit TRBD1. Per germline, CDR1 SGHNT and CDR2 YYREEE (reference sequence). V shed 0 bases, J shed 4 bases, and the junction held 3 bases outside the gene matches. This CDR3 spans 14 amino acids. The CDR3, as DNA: TGTGCCAGCAGCTTGGGAGGGGGCCCAGAGACCCAGTACTTC. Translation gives CASSLGGGPETQYF.

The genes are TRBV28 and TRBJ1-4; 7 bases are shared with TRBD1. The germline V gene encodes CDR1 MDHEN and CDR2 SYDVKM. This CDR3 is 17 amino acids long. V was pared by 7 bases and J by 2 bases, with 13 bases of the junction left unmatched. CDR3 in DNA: TGTGCCAGCATTAAGGGGGCAAGGATAAGGACTAATGAAAAACTGTTTTTT. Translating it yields CASIKGARIRTNEKLFF. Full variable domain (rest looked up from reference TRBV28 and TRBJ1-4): DVKVTQSSRYLVKRTGEKVFLECVQDMDHENMFWYRQDPGLGLRLIYFSYDVKMKEKGDIPEGYSVSREKKERFSLILESASTNQTSMYLCASIKGARIRTNEKLFFGSGTQLSVL.

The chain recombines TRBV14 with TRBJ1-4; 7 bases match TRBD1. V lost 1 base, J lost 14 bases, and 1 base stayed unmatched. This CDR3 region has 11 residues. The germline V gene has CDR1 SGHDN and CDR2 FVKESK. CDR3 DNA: TGTGCCAGCAGCCAAGCGGGACAGCTGTTTTTT. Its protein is CASSQAGQLFF.

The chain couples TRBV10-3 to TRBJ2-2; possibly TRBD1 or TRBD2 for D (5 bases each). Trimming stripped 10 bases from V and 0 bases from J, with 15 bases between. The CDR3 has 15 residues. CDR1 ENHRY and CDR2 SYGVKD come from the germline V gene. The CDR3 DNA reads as TGTGCCACTTCCCGGGGACCCACGAACACCGGGGAGCTGTTTTTT. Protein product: CATSRGPTNTGELFF.